The clone carrying this T cell receptor (beta chain) is a singleton in its sample. The antigen is undetermined. Germline values: CDR1 SGHTA, CDR2 FQGNSA. Between the trimmed V and J ends, which lost 3 bases and 3 bases, there was a span of 6 bases. The length of the CDR3 is 12 residues. Measured with immunoSEQ multiplex PCR; TCRdb has only the in-frame clones, and not every one. The sample records some 340,000 clones, 86% being singletons. This sample's treatment: over 15 received Ad26.COV2.S at low or high dose, single or two shots; several received placebo; per-sample allocation not given. Samples came from day 63 after the first vaccine or placebo injection. The data belong to a study of Ad26.COV2.S vaccination and SARS-CoV-2 variants. Study-level results: There was reportedly substantial breadth in spike-specific CD8+ and CD4+ T cell responses after vaccination.

This chain connects TRBV7-2 to TRBJ2-7, with D hard to call. The input for sequencing was peripheral blood, taken in a trial of Ad26.COV2.S vaccine versus placebo. This receptor was taken from a person between 18 and 59 years old who received the Ad26.COV2.S COVID-19 vaccine or a placebo. The CDR3 protein is CASSFMLYEQYF. The CDR3 nucleotides read TGTGCCAGCAGCTTTATGCTCTACGAGCAGTACTTC.